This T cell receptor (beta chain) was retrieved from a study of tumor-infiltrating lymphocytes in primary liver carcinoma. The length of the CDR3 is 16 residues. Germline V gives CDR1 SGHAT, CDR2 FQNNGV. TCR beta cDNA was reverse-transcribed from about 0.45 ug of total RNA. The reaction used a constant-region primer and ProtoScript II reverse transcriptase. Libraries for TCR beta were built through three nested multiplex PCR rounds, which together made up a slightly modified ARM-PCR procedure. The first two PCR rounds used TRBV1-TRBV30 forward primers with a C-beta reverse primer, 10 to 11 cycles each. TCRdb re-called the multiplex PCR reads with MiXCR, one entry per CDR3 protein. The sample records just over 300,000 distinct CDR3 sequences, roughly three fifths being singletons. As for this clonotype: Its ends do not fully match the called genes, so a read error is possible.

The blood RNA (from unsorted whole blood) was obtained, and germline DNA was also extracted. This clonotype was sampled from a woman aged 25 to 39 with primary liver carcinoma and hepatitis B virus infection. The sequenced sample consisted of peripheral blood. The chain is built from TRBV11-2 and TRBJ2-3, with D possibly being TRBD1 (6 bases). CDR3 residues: CAISPRGTSSTGTQYF. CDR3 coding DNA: TGTGCCATCAGCCCGAGGGGGACGTCGAGCACAGGTACGCAGTATTTT.